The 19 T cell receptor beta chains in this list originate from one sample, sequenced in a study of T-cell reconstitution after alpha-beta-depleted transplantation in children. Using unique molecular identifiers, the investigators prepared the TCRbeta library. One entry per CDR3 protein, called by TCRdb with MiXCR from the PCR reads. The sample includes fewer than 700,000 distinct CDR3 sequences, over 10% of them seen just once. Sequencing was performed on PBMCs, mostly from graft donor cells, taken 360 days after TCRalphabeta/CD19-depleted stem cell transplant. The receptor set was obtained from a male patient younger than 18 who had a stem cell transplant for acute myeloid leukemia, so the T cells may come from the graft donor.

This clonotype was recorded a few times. DNA of the CDR3: TGTGCCAGCAGCTTAGAGGCAGGACTAGCTTTTTACTACGAGCAGTACTTC. Translating it yields CASSLEAGLAFYYEQYF. V is TRBV11-2 and J is TRBJ2-7; TRBD2 agrees at 8 bases. The V segment lost 0 bases and the J segment 3 bases; nucleotides outside the gene matches: 10. The CDR3 has 17 amino acids. Germline lookup yields CDR1 SGHAT and CDR2 FQNNGV. The full variable domain, completed using reference TRBV11-2 and TRBJ2-7, is EAGVAQSPRYKIIEKRQSVAFWCNPISGHATLYWYQQILGQGPKLLIQFQNNGVVDDSQLPKDRFSAERLKGVDSTLKIQPAKLEDSAVYLCASSLEAGLAFYYEQYFGPGTRLTVT.

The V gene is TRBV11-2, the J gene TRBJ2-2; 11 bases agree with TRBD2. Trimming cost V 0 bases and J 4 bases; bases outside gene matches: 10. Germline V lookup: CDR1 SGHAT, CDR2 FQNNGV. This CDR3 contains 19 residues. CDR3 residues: CASSLDHLAGGPSTGELFF. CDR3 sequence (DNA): TGTGCCAGCAGCTTAGACCACTTAGCGGGAGGGCCGAGCACCGGGGAGCTGTTTTTT.

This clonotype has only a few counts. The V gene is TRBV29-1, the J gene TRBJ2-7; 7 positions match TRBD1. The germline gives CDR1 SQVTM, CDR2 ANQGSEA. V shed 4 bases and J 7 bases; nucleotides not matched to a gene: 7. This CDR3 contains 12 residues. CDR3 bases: TGCAGCGTTGCGGGACAGCCGGGTGAGCAGTACTTC. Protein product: CSVAGQPGEQYF.

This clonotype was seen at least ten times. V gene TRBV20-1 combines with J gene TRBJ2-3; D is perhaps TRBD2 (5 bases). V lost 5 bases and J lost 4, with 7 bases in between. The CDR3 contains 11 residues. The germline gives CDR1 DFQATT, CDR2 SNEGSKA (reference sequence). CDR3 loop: CSAQLADTQYF. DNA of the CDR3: TGCAGTGCTCAACTAGCAGATACGCAGTATTTT.

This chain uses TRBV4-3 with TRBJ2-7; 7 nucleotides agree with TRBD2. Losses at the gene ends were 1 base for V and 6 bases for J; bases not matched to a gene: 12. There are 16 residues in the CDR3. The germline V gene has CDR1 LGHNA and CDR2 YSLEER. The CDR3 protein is CASSQAPGGGMGEQYF. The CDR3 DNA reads TGCGCCAGCAGCCAAGCTCCCGGGGGAGGGATGGGCGAGCAGTACTTC.

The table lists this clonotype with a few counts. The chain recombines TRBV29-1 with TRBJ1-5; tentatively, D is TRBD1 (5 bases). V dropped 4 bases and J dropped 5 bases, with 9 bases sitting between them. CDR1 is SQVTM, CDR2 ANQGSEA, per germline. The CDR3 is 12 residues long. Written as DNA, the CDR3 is TGCAGCGTTGGCGGGGGGGATCAGCCCCAGCATTTT. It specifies CSVGGGDQPQHF.

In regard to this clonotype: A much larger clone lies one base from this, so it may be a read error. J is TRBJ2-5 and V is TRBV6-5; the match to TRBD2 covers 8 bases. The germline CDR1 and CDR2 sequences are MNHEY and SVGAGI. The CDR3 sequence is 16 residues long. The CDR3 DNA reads TGTACCAGCAGTTACACTAGCGGATATATTCAAGAGAACCAGTACTTC. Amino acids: CTSSYTSGYIQENQYF.

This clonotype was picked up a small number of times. The CDR3 bases are TGCAGCGTTCCCCGTCAAGGCAGGGGGGGATCAGGCACCGGGGAGCTGTTTTTT. Protein sequence: CSVPRQGRGGSGTGELFF. The chain carries TRBV29-1 and TRBJ2-2; possibly TRBD1 or TRBD2 for D (7 bases each). The V gene's germline CDR1 is SQVTM and CDR2 ANQGSEA. This CDR3 is built from 18 residues. Trimming cost V 5 bases and J 4 bases, with 26 bases left between them.

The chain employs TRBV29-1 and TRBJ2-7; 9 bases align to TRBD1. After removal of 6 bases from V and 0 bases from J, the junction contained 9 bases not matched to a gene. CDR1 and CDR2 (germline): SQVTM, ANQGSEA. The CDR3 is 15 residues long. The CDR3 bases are TGCAGCGTGGGGGGTGGGACAGGGTCCTCCTACGAGCAGTACTTC. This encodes CSVGGGTGSSYEQYF.

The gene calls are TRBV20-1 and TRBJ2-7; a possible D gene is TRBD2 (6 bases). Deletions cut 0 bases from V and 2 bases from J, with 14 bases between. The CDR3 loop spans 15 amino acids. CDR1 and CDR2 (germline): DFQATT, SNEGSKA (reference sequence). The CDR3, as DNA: TGCAGTGCTAGAGATCGTGAGCGGGCTACCTACGAGCAGTACTTC. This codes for CSARDRERATYEQYF.

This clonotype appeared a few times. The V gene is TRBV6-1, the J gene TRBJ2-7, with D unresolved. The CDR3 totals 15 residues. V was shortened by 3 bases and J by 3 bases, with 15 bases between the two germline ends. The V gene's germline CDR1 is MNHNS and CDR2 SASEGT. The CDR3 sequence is CASSDFRSFDYEQYF. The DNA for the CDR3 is TGTGCCAGCAGTGATTTTCGGTCGTTCGACTACGAGCAGTACTTC.

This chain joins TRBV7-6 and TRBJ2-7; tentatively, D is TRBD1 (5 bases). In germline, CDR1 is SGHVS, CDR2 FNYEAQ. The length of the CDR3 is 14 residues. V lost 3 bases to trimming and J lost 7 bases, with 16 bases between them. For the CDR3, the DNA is TGTGCCAGCAGCTTTGAGCTGACTTCAGGGGAGCAGTACTTC. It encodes CASSFELTSGEQYF.

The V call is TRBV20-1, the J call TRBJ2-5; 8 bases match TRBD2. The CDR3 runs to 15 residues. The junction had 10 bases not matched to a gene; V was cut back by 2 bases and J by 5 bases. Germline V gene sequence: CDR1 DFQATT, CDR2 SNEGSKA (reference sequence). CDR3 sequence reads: CSARRPGRGGETQYF. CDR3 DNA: TGCAGTGCTAGACGCCCCGGGAGGGGTGGCGAGACCCAGTACTTC.

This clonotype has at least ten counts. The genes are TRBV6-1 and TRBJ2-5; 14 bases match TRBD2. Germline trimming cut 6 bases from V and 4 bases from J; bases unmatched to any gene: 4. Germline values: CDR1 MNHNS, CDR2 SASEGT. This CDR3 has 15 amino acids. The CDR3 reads CASSRGTSGGETQYF. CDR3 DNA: TGTGCCAGCAGCCGAGGGACTAGCGGGGGAGAGACCCAGTACTTC.

The DNA of the CDR3 is TGTGCCAGCAGCTTAGTCGGCAGGAGCTCTGGGGCCAACGTCCTGACTTTC. It codes for CASSLVGRSSGANVLTF. The chain links TRBV7-2 to TRBJ2-6; no clear D. Germline CDR1 and CDR2: SGHTA and FQGNSA. Trimming pared 1 base from V and 0 bases from J, leaving 10 bases between. CDR3 length equals 17 residues.

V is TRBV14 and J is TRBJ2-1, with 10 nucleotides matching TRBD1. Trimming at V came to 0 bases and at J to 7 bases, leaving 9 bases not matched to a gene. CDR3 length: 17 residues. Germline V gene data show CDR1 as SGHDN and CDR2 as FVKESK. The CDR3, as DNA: TGTGCCAGCAGCCAAGATTATGGGACAGGGGATTCGAATGAGCAGTTCTTC. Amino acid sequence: CASSQDYGTGDSNEQFF.

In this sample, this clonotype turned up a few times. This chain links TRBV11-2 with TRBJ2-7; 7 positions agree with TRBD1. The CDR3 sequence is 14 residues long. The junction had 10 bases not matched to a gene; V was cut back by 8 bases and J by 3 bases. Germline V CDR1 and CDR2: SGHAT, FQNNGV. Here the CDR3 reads CASAKTGILYEQYF. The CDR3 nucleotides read TGTGCCAGCGCGAAGACAGGGATCCTCTACGAGCAGTACTTC.

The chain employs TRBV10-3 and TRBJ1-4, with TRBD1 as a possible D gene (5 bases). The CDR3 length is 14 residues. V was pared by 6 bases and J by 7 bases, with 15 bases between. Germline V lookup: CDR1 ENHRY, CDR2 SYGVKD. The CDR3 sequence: CAISRTGAGEKLFF. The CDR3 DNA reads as TGTGCCATCAGCCGAACAGGCGCGGGTGAAAAACTGTTTTTT.

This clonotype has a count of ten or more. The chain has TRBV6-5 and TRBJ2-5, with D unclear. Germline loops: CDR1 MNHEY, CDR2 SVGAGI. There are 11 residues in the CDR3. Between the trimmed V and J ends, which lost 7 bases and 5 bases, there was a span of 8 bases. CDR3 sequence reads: CASKRLETQYF. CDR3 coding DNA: TGTGCCAGCAAACGATTGGAGACCCAGTACTTC.